Below, 19 T cell receptor beta chains from the same sample are listed, as sequenced in a study of cytomegalovirus exposure and HLA in healthy donors. PCR was performed using 60 Vbeta and 13 Jbeta primers. Method: immunoSEQ multiplex PCR; TCRdb's copy keeps in-frame clones and lacks some. Of some 150,000 clones in the sample, more than 75% are singletons; the top ten hold more than 1.4%. Sequencing used PBMCs. Receptor source: a male donor in good health and CMV-seronegative.

This clone was found a few times. This sequence joins TRBV5-1 and TRBJ2-7, with 8 bases matching TRBD2. Trimming cost V 2 bases and J 5 bases; bases outside gene matches: 6. Germline CDR1 and CDR2: SGHRS and YFSETQ. The CDR3 length is 14 residues. The CDR3 sequence: CASSLRTGGDEQYF. The CDR3 DNA sequence: TGCGCCAGCAGCTTAAGGACGGGAGGGGACGAGCAGTACTTC.

The J gene is TRBJ1-4, the V gene TRBV28; no reliable D call. The CDR3 is 12 residues long. Per the germline V gene, CDR1 is MDHEN and CDR2 is SYDVKM. Between the trimmed V and J ends, which lost 5 bases and 13 bases, there was a span of 14 bases. The DNA for the CDR3 is TGTGCCAGCAGTATCAGGCCCGGGGTACTGTTTTTT. This sequence encodes CASSIRPGVLFF. Based on the CDR3 plus reference TRBV28 and TRBJ1-4, the full variable domain is DVKVTQSSRYLVKRTGEKVFLECVQDMDHENMFWYRQDPGLGLRLIYFSYDVKMKEKGDIPEGYSVSREKKERFSLILESASTNQTSMYLCASSIRPGVLFFGSGTQLSVL.

This sequence joins TRBV29-1 and TRBJ1-1; possibly TRBD1 for D (5 bases). The CDR3 loop spans 11 amino acids. Germline loops: CDR1 SQVTM, CDR2 ANQGSEA. V lost 4 bases and J lost 5, with 8 bases in between. CDR3 sequence reads: CSVVQGTEAFF. The CDR3 region has the DNA TGCAGCGTTGTTCAGGGAACTGAAGCTTTCTTT.

A word on this clone: Different DNA sequences within this sample yield the same CDR3. The V and J genes are TRBV30 and TRBJ1-5; 8 positions agree with TRBD1. The CDR3 has 14 amino acids. The germline CDR1 and CDR2 sequences are GTSNPN and SVGIG (reference sequence). J lost 7 bases, V lost 2 bases, and 7 bases had no gene match. In DNA form, the CDR3 reads TGTGCCTGGAGTCCCGGACAGGGCGGGCAGCCCCAGCATTTT. Translation: CAWSPGQGGQPQHF.

V usage is TRBV30 and J usage is TRBJ2-1, with a weak D call TRBD1 (6 bases). This CDR3 contains 13 residues. Germline V gene sequence: CDR1 GTSNPN, CDR2 SVGIG (reference sequence). V was trimmed by 4 bases and J by 1 base, leaving 8 bases between them. The CDR3 DNA reads as TGTGCCTGGAAAGGGGGATCCTACAATGAGCAGTTCTTC. It encodes CAWKGGSYNEQFF.

The V gene is TRBV19, the J gene TRBJ1-1, with D perhaps TRBD1 (6 bases). Germline V CDR1 and CDR2: LNHDA, SQIVND (reference sequence). V dropped 8 bases and J dropped 10 bases, with 17 bases sitting between them. This CDR3 is 12 amino acids long. The CDR3 sequence: CASRSQTGSAFF. In DNA form, the CDR3 reads TGTGCCAGTCGGAGCCAAACAGGGTCAGCTTTCTTT. Together with reference TRBV19 and TRBJ1-1, the CDR3 gives the full variable domain: DGGITQSPKYLFRKEGQNVTLSCEQNLNHDAMYWYRQDPGQGLRLIYYSQIVNDFQKGDIAEGYSVSREKKESFPLTVTSAQKNPTAFYLCASRSQTGSAFFGQGTRLTVV.

CDR3 coding DNA: TGTGCCATCAGGGGGGCAAATAGCAATCAGCCCCAGCATTTT. Translation: CAIRGANSNQPQHF. The chain combines TRBV10-3 with TRBJ1-5, with a tentative D call TRBD1 (6 bases). Germline CDR1 and CDR2: ENHRY and SYGVKD. V dropped 6 bases and J dropped 0 bases, with 9 bases sitting between them. This CDR3 has 14 amino acids.

The chain links TRBV7-2 to TRBJ2-7; TRBD1 matches at 9 bases. The V and J ends lost 3 bases and 6 bases, in that order; junction bases with no gene match: 9. Germline V gives CDR1 SGHTA, CDR2 FQGNSA. CDR3 length: 15 amino acids. CDR3 in amino acids: CASSFLQGASGEQYF. DNA of the CDR3: TGTGCCAGCAGCTTCCTACAGGGGGCGTCCGGCGAGCAGTACTTC.

The J gene is TRBJ1-5, the V gene TRBV19; perhaps TRBD1 as D (5 bases). V lost 0 bases and J 6 bases, leaving 6 bases between the germline ends. This CDR3 region has 13 residues. Germline CDR1 reads LNHDA; CDR2 reads SQIVND (reference sequence). CDR3: CASSIDRVQPQHF. The CDR3 bases are TGTGCCAGTAGTATAGACAGGGTTCAGCCCCAGCATTTT.

This sequence joins TRBV4-2 and TRBJ2-1; TRBD2 aligns across 10 bases. The CDR3 loop spans 18 amino acids. The germline CDR1 and CDR2 sequences are LGHNA and YNFKEQ. The J segment lost 7 bases and the V segment lost 2 bases, leaving 14 bases of the junction unmatched. CDR3 residues: CASSQFIGASGSLNEQFF. In DNA, the CDR3 is TGTGCCAGCAGCCAATTTATAGGGGCTAGCGGGAGTCTGAATGAGCAGTTCTTC.

This rearrangement joins TRBV9 to TRBJ1-3, with D tentatively TRBD1 (6 bases). This CDR3 has 19 amino acids. Germline V CDR1 and CDR2: SGDLS, YYNGEE. The V gene lost 0 bases and the J gene lost 4 bases, with 23 bases spanning the gap. DNA of the CDR3: TGTGCCAGCAGCGTAGCTTTAATCCCTACAGGGACCTCAGGAAACACCATATATTTT. This encodes CASSVALIPTGTSGNTIYF.

The chain carries TRBV5-1 and TRBJ2-7; tentative D call: TRBD1 (5 bases). V shed 1 base and J shed 3 bases, with 11 bases lying between them. The CDR3 length is 14 residues. Germline CDR1 SGHRS, CDR2 YFSETQ. CDR3 bases: TGCGCCAGCAGCTTGTATCCGGACAACTACGAGCAGTACTTC. Encoded protein: CASSLYPDNYEQYF.

The CDR3, as DNA: TGTGCCAGCAGTTTTGAGGGCAACTATGGCTACACCTTC. As protein: CASSFEGNYGYTF. The chain has TRBV27 and TRBJ1-2; unclear D gene. Germline V CDR1 and CDR2: MNHEY, SMNVEV (reference sequence). The length of the CDR3 is 13 residues. The V gene lost 3 bases and the J gene lost 2 bases, with 7 bases spanning the gap.

V gene TRBV4-3 combines with J gene TRBJ1-4; D gene ambiguous. The CDR3 is 15 residues long. Germline CDR1 and CDR2: LGHNA and YSLEER. Trimming stripped 0 bases from V and 7 bases from J, with 12 bases between. CDR3 in amino acids: CASSQDAGSGEKLFF. The DNA for the CDR3 is TGCGCCAGCAGCCAAGATGCGGGCTCGGGTGAAAAACTGTTTTTT.

The rearrangement uses TRBV6-5 and TRBJ1-2, with 11 bases fitting TRBD1. CDR3 size: 16 residues. The trim removed 2 bases at V and 5 bases at J, leaving 7 bases unmatched. Germline CDR1 and CDR2: MNHEY and SVGAGI. DNA of the CDR3: TGTGCCAGCAGTTACGTGAGGACAGGGGGCGGTTATGGCTACACCTTC. Protein sequence: CASSYVRTGGGYGYTF.

Within the sample, this clone is medium-sized. V is TRBV12-5 and J is TRBJ1-1; tentatively, D is TRBD1 (5 bases). CDR3 length: 16 amino acids. V was pared by 2 bases and J by 1 base, with 14 bases between. Germline-derived CDR1 and CDR2 are LGHNT and FRNRAP. CDR3 region: CASGLFPGLRNTEAFF. The CDR3 region has the DNA TGTGCTAGTGGTTTGTTCCCGGGACTTCGGAACACTGAAGCTTTCTTT. Filled out from reference TRBV12-5 and TRBJ1-1, the complete variable domain reads DARVTQTPRHKVTEMGQEVTMRCQPILGHNTVFWYRQTMMQGLELLAYFRNRAPLDDSGMPKDRFSAEMPDATLATLKIQPSEPRDSAVYFCASGLFPGLRNTEAFFGQGTRLTVV.

This chain connects TRBV4-1 to TRBJ2-7; D might be TRBD2 (6 bases). The V end lost 0 bases, the J end lost 6 bases, and 12 bases lay between the germline ends. The CDR3 has 14 residues. CDR1 is MGHRA, CDR2 YSYEKL, per germline. The CDR3 reads CASSQEATSGEQYF. As DNA, the CDR3 is TGCGCCAGCAGCCAAGAGGCGACTAGTGGCGAGCAGTACTTC.

This clone was counted a few times. This sequence joins TRBV29-1 and TRBJ2-1, with TRBD2 matching 10 bases. The germline V gene has CDR1 SQVTM and CDR2 ANQGSEA. Trimming removed 3 bases from V and 8 bases from J; junction bases left unmatched: 4. The CDR3 extends over 13 amino acids. CDR3 loop: CSVEPSGSYEQFF. The CDR3 coding sequence is TGCAGCGTTGAGCCTAGCGGGAGCTATGAGCAGTTCTTC.

Only a few counts were recorded for this clone. One end of the junction varies from germline; a read error may be responsible. The chain couples TRBV6-1 to TRBJ1-3; no clear D gene. CDR1 MNHNS and CDR2 SASEGT come from the germline V gene. This CDR3 region has 16 residues. The CDR3 is CASSEGAGTGGNTIYF. The CDR3, as DNA: TGTGCCAGCAGCGAAGGCGCGGGTACGGGTGGAAACACCATATATTTT.